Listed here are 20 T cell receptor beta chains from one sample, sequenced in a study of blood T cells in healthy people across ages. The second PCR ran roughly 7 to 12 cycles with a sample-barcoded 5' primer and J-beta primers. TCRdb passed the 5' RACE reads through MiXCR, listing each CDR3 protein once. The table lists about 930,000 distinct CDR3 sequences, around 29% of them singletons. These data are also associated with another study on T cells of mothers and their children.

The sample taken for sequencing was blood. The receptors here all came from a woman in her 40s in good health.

In nucleotides, the CDR3 is TGTGCCAGCAGCCACTTTGGTGATGCGCCTGAGAGGACTGAAGCTTTCTTT. It encodes CASSHFGDAPERTEAFF. This chain links TRBV14 with TRBJ1-1; D remains ambiguous. Trimming stripped 3 bases from V and 5 bases from J, with 22 bases between. CDR3 size: 17 residues. Germline V gene sequence: CDR1 SGHDN, CDR2 FVKESK.

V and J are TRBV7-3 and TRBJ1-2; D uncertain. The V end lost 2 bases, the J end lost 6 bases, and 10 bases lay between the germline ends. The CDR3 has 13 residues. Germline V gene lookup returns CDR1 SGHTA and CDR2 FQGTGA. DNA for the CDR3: TGTGCCAGCAGCTTACTGCCCGGGGATGGCTACACCTTC. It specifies CASSLLPGDGYTF.

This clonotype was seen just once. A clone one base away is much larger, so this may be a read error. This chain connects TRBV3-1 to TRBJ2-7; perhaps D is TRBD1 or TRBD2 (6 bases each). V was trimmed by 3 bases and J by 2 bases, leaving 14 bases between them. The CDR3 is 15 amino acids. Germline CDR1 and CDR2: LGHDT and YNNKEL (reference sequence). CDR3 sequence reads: CASSQGGHRAYEQYF. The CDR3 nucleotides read TGTGCCAGCAGCCAGGGGGGCCATAGAGCCTACGAGCAGTACTTC.

Here the CDR3 DNA reads TGTGCCAGCAGCGTAGAGGAGGGGTCCTACAATGAGCAGTTCTTC. Protein: CASSVEEGSYNEQFF. The chain has TRBV9 and TRBJ2-1; TRBD2 is a possible D gene (6 bases). Germline V CDR1 and CDR2: SGDLS, YYNGEE. This CDR3 region has 15 residues. V shed 0 bases and J shed 1 base, with 8 bases lying between them.

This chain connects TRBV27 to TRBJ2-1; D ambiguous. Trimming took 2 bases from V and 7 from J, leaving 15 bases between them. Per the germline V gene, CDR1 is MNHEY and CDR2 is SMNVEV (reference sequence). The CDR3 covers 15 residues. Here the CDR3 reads CASSLRATALNEQFF. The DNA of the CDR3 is TGTGCCAGCAGTTTAAGGGCTACAGCCTTAAATGAGCAGTTCTTC.

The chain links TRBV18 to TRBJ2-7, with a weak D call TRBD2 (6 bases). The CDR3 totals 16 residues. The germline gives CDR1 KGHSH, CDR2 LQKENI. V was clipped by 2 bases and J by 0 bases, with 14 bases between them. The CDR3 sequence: CASSPGGAGTSYEQYF. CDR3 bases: TGTGCCAGCTCACCAGGAGGGGCAGGGACCTCCTACGAGCAGTACTTC.

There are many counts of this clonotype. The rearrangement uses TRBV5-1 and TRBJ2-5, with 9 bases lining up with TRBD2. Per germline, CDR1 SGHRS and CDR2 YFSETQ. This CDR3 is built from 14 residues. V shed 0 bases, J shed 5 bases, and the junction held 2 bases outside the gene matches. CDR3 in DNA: TGCGCCAGCAGCTTGGGGACTAGCGACGAGACCCAGTACTTC. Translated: CASSLGTSDETQYF.

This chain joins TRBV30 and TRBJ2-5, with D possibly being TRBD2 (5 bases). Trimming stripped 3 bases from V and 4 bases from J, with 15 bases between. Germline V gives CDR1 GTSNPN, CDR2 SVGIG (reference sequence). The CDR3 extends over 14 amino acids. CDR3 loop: CAWRREGSPETQYF. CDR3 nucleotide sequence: TGTGCCTGGAGGAGAGAGGGATCTCCAGAGACCCAGTACTTC.

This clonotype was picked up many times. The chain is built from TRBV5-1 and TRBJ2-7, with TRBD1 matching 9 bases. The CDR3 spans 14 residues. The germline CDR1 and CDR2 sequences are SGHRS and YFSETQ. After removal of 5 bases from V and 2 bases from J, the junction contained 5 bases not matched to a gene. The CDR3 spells CASRMTGGTYEQYF. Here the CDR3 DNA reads TGCGCCAGCAGGATGACAGGGGGAACCTACGAGCAGTACTTC.

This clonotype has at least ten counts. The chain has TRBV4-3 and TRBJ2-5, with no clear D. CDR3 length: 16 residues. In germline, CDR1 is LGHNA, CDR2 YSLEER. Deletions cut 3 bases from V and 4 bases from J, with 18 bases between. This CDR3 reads CASSHHIASRGETQYF. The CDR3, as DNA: TGCGCCAGCAGCCATCACATAGCAAGCCGAGGAGAGACCCAGTACTTC.

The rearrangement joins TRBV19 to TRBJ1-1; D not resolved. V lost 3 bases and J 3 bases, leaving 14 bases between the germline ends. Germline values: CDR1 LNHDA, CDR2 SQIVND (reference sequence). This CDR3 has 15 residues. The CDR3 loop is CASSIRIDGYTEAFF. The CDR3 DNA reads TGTGCCAGTAGTATTCGCATAGACGGATACACTGAAGCTTTCTTT.

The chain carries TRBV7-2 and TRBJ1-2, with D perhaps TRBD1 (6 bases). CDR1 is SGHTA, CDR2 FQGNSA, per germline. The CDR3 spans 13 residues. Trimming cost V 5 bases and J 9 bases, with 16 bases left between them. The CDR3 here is CASSQQGLWSYTF. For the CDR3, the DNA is TGTGCCAGCAGCCAGCAGGGGCTATGGAGCTACACCTTC.

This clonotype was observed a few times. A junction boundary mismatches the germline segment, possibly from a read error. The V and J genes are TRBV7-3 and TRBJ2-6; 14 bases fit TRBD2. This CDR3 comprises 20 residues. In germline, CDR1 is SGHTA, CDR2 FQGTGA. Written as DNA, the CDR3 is TGTGCCAGCAGCCTAGAGGGACTAGCGGGGGACTACTCTGGGGCCAACGTCCGGACTTTC. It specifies CASSLEGLAGDYSGANVRTF.

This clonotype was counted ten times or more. As DNA, the CDR3 is TGCGCCAGCAGCGGGGACGGGACTAGCCTCCGCGAGCAGTACTTC. Its protein is CASSGDGTSLREQYF. The rearrangement joins TRBV5-1 to TRBJ2-7; TRBD2 agrees at 9 bases. The CDR3 consists of 15 residues. V lost 4 bases to trimming and J lost 6 bases; unmatched junction nucleotides: 11. CDR1 is SGHRS and CDR2 is YFSETQ in the germline V gene.

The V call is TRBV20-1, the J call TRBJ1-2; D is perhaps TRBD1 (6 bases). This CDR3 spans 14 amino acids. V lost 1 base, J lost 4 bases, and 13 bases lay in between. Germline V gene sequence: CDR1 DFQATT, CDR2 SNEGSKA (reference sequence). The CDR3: CSARASGTTYGYTF. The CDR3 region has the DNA TGCAGTGCTAGAGCTAGCGGGACAACCTATGGCTACACCTTC.

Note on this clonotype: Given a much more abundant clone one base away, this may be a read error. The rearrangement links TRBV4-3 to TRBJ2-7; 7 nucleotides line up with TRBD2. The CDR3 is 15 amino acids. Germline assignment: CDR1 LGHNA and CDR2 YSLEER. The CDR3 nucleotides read TGCGCCAGCAGCCAAGATGGGCGGGGGACTTACGGGCAGTACTTC. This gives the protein CASSQDGRGTYGQYF.

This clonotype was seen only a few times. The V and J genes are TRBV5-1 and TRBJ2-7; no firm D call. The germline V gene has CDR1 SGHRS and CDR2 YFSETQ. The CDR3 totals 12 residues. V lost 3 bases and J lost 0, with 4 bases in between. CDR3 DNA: TGCGCCAGCAGCTGGCCCTCCTACGAGCAGTACTTC. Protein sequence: CASSWPSYEQYF.

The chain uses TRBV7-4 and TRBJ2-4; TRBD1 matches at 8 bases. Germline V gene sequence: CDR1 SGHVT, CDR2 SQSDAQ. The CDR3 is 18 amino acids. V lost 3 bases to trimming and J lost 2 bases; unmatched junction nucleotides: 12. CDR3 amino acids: CASSFFFQGQESKNIQYF. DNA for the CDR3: TGTGCCAGCAGCTTTTTTTTTCAGGGACAGGAATCCAAAAACATTCAGTACTTC.

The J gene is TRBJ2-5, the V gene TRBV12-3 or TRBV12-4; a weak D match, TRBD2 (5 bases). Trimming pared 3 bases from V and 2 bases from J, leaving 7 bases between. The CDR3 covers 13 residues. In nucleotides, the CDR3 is TGTGCCAGCAGTTTTAGCGAGCAAGAGACCCAGTACTTC. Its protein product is CASSFSEQETQYF.

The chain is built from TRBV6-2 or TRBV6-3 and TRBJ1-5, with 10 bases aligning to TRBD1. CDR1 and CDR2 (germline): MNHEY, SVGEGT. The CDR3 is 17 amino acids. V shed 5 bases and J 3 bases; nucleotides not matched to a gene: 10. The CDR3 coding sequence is TGTGCCAGCAGTAGTCGAGAGGGACAGGGGATCAATCAGCCCCAGCATTTT. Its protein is CASSSREGQGINQPQHF.